This is a list of T cell receptor beta chains from one sample in a study of tumor-infiltrating lymphocytes in localized non-small cell lung cancer. TCRdb's copy holds only in-frame clones and misses some; the assay was immunoSEQ multiplex PCR. The data show about 16,000 clones, with approximately 80% seen just once and 5% to 7% held by the top ten. Source material: lung tumor tissue. The receptors come from a human donor with non-small cell lung cancer. CDR3s include the opening cysteine and the closing phenylalanine or tryptophan. Fields, in order: D gene, clone size, J gene, V gene, CDR3 protein, CDR3 DNA. A D gene is named only where the DNA matches it firmly. Clone size is shown for a subset of rows, as once, few, many or a class of expanded clone.

>-|-|TRBJ1-5|TRBV6-5
CASNPGEEYDQPQHF
TGTGCCAGCAACCCGGGGGAGGAGTACGATCAGCCCCAGCATTTT
>-|-|TRBJ1-1|TRBV11-3
CASSSGTRGGEAFF
TGTGCCAGCAGCTCCGGGACGCGGGGGGGAGAAGCTTTCTTT
>-|few|TRBJ2-2|TRBV4-2
CASSQPDSRELFF
TGTGCCAGCAGCCAACCTGACTCCAGGGAGCTGTTTTTT
>-|-|TRBJ2-1|TRBV2
CASRPDRTGNEQFF
TGTGCCAGCAGGCCGGACAGAACTGGCAATGAGCAGTTCTTC
>TRBD1|-|TRBJ1-2|TRBV28
CASSDTGGSGYTF
TGTGCCAGCAGTGATACAGGGGGCTCTGGCTACACCTTC
>TRBD2|few|TRBJ2-5|TRBV27
CASRPLAGEETQYF
TGTGCCAGCAGACCTCTAGCGGGAGAAGAGACCCAGTACTTC
>TRBD1|-|TRBJ2-1|TRBV28
CASSFRDRLSNEQFF
TGTGCCAGCAGTTTCAGGGACAGGCTAAGCAATGAGCAGTTCTTC
>TRBD2|-|TRBJ2-7|TRBV11-2
CASSLGSGGWTYEQYF
TGTGCCAGCAGCTTAGGGTCGGGAGGATGGACCTACGAGCAGTACTTC
>TRBD1|few|TRBJ2-4|TRBV29-1
CSASRGQGLAKNIQYF
TGCAGCGCGAGTCGCGGACAGGGGTTAGCCAAAAACATTCAGTACTTC
>TRBD2|-|TRBJ2-1|TRBV18
CASSPRVSGSSYNEQFF
TGTGCCAGCTCACCACGAGTGAGCGGGAGCTCCTACAATGAGCAGTTCTTC
>-|medium-sized|TRBJ1-2|TRBV28
CASSLRARASNGYTF
TGTGCCAGCAGTTTACGGGCGCGGGCTTCGAATGGCTACACCTTC
>-|-|TRBJ1-2|TRBV7-9
CASSFADYGYTF
TGTGCCAGCAGCTTCGCAGACTATGGCTACACCTTC
>TRBD2|-|TRBJ2-4|TRBV2
CASSERTSGRAYF
TGTGCCAGCAGTGAAAGGACTAGCGGGAGGGCGTACTTC
>-|-|TRBJ1-1|TRBV30
CAWSLPGGMNTEAFF
TGTGCCTGGAGCCTCCCTGGGGGCATGAACACTGAAGCTTTCTTT